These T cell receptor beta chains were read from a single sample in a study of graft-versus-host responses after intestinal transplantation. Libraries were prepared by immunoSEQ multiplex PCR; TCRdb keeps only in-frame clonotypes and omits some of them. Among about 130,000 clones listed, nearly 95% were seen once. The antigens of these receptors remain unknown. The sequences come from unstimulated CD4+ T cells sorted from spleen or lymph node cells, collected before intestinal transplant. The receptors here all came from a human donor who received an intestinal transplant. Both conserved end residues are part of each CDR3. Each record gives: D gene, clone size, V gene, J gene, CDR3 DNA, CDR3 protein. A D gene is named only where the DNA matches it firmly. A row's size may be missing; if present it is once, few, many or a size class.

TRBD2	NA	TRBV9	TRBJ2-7	TGTGCCAGCAGCCTGGAGCTAGCGGGACCTGACGAGCAGTACTTC	CASSLELAGPDEQYF
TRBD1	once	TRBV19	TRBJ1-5	TGTGCCAGTAAGCAGGGGGGCATAGGCAATCAGCCCCAGCATTTT	CASKQGGIGNQPQHF
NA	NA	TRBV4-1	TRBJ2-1	TGCGCCAGCAGCCTAGCGGACCACTCCTACAATGAGCAGTTCTTC	CASSLADHSYNEQFF
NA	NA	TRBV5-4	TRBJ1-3	TGTGCCAGCAGCTCTCCCAGGGCGGGGGGAAACACCATATATTTT	CASSSPRAGGNTIYF
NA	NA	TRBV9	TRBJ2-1	TGTGCCAGCAGCGTAGGGAGGTTCAATGAGCAGTTCTTC	CASSVGRFNEQFF
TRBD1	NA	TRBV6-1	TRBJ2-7	TGTGCCAGCAGTCTGGGACAGGGATTCGAGCAGTACTTC	CASSLGQGFEQYF
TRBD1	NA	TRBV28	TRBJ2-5	TGTGCCAGCCTTGACAGGGCGGAAGAGACCCAGTACTTC	CASLDRAEETQYF
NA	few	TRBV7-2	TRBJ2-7	TGTGCCAGCAGCCCCCCAAATGGAGGGGCCTACGAGCAGTACTTC	CASSPPNGGAYEQYF
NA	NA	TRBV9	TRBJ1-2	TGTGCCAGCAGTCGGGGGGGCGCGGACTATGGCTACACCTTC	CASSRGGADYGYTF
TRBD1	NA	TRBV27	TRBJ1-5	TGTGCCAGCAGTTCCCCGGGACAGGGGCGCAATCAGCCCCAGCATTTT	CASSSPGQGRNQPQHF
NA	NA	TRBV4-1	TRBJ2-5	TGCGCCAGCAGCCGGGGGTCGAGCCAAGAGACCCAGTACTTC	CASSRGSSQETQYF